This T cell receptor (beta chain) originates from a study of shared clonotypes between healthy human individuals. Study-wide results and limits: Having only a few donors restricted how much genetic and exposure-history diversity was captured. Read depth was anticipated to influence clonotype sharing among donors. Among the subsets, naive ones generally showed larger estimated richness than memory ones.

Comments on this clone: Its antigen is undetermined.

The protocol was immunoSEQ multiplex PCR, while the TCRdb copy is restricted to in-frame clones and leaves out a portion. The table records a few million clones, around 94% of them present only once. Trimming took 4 bases from V and 8 from J, leaving 12 bases between them. The CDR3 is made up of 13 amino acids. Germline CDR1 and CDR2: SGHRS and YFSETQ. All of the donors resided in Nashville, Tennessee, and each was a Caucasian adult. The sequence was obtained from a man aged 18-30 years in good health. The sequenced sample was naive CD4+ T cells sorted from blood. Described subset: CD45RA+ positively selected. V and J are TRBV5-1 and TRBJ1-4; D possibly corresponds to TRBD1 (5 bases). CDR3 nucleotides: TGCGCCAGCAGCCGGGACGGCGGGGAAAAACTGTTTTTT. Translated: CASSRDGGEKLFF.